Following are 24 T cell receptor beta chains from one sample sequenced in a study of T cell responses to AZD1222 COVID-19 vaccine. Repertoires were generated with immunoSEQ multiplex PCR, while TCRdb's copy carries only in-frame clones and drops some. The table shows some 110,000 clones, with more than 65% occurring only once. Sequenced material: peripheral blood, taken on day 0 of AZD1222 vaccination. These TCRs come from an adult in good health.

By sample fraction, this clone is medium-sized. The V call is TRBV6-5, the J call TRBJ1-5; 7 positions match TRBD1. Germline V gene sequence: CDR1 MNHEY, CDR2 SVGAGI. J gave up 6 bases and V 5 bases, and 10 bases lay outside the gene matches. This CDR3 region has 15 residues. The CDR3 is CASSLQTGEGQPQHF. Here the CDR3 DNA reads TGTGCCAGCAGTCTCCAAACAGGGGAAGGTCAGCCCCAGCATTTT.

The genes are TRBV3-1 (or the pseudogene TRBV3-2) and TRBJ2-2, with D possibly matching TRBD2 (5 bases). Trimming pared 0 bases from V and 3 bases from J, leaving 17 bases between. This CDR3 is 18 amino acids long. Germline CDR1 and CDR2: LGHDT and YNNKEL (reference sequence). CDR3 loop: CASSQDRARTPYTGELFF. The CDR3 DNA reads TGTGCCAGCAGCCAAGATCGGGCGCGGACTCCTTACACCGGGGAGCTGTTTTTT.

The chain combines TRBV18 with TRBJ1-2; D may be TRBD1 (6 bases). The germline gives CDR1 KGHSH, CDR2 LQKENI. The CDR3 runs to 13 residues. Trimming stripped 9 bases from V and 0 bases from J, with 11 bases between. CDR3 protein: CASSTGPNYGYTF. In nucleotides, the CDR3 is TGTGCCAGTTCGACAGGACCTAACTATGGCTACACCTTC.

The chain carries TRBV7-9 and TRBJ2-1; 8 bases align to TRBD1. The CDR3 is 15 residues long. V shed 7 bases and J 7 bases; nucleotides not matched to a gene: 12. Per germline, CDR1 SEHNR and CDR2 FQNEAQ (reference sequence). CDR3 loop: CASTLTTGEINEQFF. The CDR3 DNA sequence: TGTGCCAGCACACTGACGACAGGGGAAATTAATGAGCAGTTCTTC.

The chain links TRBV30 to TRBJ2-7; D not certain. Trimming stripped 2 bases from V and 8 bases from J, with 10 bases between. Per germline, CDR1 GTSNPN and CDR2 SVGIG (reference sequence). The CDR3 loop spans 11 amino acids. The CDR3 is CAWSRPAQQYF. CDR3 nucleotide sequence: TGTGCCTGGAGTAGGCCGGCCCAGCAGTACTTC.

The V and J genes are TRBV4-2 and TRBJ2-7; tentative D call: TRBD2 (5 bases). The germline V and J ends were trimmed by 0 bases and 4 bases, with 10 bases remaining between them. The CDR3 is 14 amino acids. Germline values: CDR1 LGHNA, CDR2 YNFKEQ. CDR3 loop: CASSQDEAGYEQYF. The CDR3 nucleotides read TGTGCCAGCAGCCAAGATGAGGCGGGTTACGAGCAGTACTTC.

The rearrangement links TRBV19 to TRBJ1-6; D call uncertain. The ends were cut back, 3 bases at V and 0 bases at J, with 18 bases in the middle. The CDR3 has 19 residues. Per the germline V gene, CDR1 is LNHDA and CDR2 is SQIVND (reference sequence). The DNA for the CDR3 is TGTGCCAGTAGTATTAACTTGGGTCTTCGGAGCTCCTATAATTCACCCCTCCACTTT. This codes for CASSINLGLRSSYNSPLHF.

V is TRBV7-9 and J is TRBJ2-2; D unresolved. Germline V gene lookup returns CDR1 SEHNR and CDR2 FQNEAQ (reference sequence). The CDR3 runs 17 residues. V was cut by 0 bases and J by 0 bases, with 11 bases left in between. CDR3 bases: TGTGCCAGCAGCTTAGCGCATAGCCCCGCGAACACCGGGGAGCTGTTTTTT. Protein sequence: CASSLAHSPANTGELFF.

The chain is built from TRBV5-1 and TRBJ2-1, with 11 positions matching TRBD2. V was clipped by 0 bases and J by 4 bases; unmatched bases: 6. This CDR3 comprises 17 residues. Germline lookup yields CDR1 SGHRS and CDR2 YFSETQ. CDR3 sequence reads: CASSLVASGGTYNEQFF. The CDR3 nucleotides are TGCGCCAGCAGCTTGGTGGCTAGCGGGGGGACGTACAATGAGCAGTTCTTC. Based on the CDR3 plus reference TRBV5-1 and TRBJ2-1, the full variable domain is KAGVTQTPRYLIKTRGQQVTLSCSPISGHRSVSWYQQTPGQGLQFLFEYFSETQRNKGNFPGRFSGRQFSNSRSEMNVSTLELGDSALYLCASSLVASGGTYNEQFFGPGTRLTVL.

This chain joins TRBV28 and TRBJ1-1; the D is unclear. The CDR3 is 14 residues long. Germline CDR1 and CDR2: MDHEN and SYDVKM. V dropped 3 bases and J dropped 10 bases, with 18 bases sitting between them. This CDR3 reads CASSFGSDGGVAFF. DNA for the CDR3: TGTGCCAGCAGTTTCGGGAGTGACGGAGGTGTAGCTTTCTTT.

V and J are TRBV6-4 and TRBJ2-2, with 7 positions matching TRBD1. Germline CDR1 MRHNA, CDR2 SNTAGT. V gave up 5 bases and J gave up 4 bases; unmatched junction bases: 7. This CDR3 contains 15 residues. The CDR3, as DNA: TGTGCCAGCAGTTCCCTTGCAGGGGGCACCGGGGAGCTGTTTTTT. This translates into CASSSLAGGTGELFF.

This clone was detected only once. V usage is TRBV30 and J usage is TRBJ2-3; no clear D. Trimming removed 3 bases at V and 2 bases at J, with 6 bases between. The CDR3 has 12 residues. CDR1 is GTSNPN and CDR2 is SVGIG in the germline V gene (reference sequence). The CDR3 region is CAWRADTDTQYF. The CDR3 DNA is TGTGCCTGGAGGGCTGACACAGATACGCAGTATTTT.

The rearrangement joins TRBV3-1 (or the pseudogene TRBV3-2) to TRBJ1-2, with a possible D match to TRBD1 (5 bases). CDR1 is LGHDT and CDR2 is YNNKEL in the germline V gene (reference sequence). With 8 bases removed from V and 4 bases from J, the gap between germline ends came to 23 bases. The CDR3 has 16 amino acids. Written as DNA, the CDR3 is TGTGCCAGCTCAAAAAGGGGAGGGCCCGTGTCCTATGGCTACACCTTC. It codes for CASSKRGGPVSYGYTF.

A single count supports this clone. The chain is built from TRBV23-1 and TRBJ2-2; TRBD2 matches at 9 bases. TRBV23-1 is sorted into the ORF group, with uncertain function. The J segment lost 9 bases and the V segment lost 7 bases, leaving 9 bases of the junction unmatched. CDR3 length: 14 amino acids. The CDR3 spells CASKSRRGGRELFF. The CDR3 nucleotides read TGCGCCAGCAAATCCCGGCGGGGGGGACGGGAGCTGTTTTTT.

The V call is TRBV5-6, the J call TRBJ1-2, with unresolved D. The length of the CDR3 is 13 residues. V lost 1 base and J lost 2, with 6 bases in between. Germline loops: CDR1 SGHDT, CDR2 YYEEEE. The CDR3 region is CASSLLGNYGYTF. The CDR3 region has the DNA TGTGCCAGCAGCTTGCTGGGAAACTATGGCTACACCTTC.

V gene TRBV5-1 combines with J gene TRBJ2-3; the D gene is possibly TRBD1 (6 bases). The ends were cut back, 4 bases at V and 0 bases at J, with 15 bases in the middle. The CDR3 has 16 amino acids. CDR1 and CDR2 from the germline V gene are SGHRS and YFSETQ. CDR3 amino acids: CASSVRPGQSTDTQYF. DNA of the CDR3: TGCGCCAGCAGCGTTAGACCGGGACAAAGCACAGATACGCAGTATTTT.

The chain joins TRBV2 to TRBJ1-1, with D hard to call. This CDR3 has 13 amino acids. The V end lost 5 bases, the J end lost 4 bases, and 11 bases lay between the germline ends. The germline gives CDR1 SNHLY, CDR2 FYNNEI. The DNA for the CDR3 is TGTGCCAGCAGTAGCGGACGCGGCACTGAAGCTTTCTTT. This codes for CASSSGRGTEAFF.

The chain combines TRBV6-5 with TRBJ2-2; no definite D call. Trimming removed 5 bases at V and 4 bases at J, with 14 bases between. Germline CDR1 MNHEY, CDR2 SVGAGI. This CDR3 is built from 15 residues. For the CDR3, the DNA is TGTGCCAGCAGTCCGGCCCGCCAGGTCACCGGGGAGCTGTTTTTT. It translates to CASSPARQVTGELFF.

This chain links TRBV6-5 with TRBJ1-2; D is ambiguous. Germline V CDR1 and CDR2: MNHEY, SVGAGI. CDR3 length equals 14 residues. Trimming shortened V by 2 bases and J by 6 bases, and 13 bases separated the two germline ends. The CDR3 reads CASSYANLRDGYTF. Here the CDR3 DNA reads TGTGCCAGCAGTTACGCGAATTTGAGAGATGGCTACACCTTC.

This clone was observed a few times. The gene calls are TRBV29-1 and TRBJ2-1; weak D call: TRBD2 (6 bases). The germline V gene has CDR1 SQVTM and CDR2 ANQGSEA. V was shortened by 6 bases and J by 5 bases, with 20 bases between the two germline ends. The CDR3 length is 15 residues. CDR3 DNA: TGCAGCGTCGGCCCCCTCGCGGGAAGGAACAATGAGCAGTTCTTC. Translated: CSVGPLAGRNNEQFF.

CDR3 residues: CASPRILSYTF. The CDR3 region has the DNA TGTGCCAGCCCGAGGATCTTAAGCTACACCTTC. The V gene is TRBV6-5, the J gene TRBJ1-2; D is unclear. The CDR3 has 11 amino acids. Germline CDR1 MNHEY, CDR2 SVGAGI. Trimming removed 8 bases at V and 9 bases at J, with 13 bases between.

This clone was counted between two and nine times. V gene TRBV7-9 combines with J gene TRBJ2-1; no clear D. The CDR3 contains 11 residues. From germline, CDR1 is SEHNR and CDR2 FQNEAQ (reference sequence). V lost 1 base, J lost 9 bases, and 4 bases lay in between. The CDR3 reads CASSLGGEQFF. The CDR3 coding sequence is TGTGCCAGCAGCTTAGGAGGTGAGCAGTTCTTC.

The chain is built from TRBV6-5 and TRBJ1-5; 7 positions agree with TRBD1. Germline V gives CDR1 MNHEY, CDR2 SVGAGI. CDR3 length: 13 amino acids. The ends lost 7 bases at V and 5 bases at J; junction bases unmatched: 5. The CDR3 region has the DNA TGTGCCAGCACGAACAGGGGAGATCAGCCCCAGCATTTT. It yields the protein CASTNRGDQPQHF.

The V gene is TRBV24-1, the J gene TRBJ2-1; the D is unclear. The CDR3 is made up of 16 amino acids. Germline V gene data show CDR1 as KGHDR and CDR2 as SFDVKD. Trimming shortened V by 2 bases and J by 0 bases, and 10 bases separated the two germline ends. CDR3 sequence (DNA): TGTGCCACCAGTGATTCTACGGTAAGCTCCTACAATGAGCAGTTCTTC. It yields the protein CATSDSTVSSYNEQFF.